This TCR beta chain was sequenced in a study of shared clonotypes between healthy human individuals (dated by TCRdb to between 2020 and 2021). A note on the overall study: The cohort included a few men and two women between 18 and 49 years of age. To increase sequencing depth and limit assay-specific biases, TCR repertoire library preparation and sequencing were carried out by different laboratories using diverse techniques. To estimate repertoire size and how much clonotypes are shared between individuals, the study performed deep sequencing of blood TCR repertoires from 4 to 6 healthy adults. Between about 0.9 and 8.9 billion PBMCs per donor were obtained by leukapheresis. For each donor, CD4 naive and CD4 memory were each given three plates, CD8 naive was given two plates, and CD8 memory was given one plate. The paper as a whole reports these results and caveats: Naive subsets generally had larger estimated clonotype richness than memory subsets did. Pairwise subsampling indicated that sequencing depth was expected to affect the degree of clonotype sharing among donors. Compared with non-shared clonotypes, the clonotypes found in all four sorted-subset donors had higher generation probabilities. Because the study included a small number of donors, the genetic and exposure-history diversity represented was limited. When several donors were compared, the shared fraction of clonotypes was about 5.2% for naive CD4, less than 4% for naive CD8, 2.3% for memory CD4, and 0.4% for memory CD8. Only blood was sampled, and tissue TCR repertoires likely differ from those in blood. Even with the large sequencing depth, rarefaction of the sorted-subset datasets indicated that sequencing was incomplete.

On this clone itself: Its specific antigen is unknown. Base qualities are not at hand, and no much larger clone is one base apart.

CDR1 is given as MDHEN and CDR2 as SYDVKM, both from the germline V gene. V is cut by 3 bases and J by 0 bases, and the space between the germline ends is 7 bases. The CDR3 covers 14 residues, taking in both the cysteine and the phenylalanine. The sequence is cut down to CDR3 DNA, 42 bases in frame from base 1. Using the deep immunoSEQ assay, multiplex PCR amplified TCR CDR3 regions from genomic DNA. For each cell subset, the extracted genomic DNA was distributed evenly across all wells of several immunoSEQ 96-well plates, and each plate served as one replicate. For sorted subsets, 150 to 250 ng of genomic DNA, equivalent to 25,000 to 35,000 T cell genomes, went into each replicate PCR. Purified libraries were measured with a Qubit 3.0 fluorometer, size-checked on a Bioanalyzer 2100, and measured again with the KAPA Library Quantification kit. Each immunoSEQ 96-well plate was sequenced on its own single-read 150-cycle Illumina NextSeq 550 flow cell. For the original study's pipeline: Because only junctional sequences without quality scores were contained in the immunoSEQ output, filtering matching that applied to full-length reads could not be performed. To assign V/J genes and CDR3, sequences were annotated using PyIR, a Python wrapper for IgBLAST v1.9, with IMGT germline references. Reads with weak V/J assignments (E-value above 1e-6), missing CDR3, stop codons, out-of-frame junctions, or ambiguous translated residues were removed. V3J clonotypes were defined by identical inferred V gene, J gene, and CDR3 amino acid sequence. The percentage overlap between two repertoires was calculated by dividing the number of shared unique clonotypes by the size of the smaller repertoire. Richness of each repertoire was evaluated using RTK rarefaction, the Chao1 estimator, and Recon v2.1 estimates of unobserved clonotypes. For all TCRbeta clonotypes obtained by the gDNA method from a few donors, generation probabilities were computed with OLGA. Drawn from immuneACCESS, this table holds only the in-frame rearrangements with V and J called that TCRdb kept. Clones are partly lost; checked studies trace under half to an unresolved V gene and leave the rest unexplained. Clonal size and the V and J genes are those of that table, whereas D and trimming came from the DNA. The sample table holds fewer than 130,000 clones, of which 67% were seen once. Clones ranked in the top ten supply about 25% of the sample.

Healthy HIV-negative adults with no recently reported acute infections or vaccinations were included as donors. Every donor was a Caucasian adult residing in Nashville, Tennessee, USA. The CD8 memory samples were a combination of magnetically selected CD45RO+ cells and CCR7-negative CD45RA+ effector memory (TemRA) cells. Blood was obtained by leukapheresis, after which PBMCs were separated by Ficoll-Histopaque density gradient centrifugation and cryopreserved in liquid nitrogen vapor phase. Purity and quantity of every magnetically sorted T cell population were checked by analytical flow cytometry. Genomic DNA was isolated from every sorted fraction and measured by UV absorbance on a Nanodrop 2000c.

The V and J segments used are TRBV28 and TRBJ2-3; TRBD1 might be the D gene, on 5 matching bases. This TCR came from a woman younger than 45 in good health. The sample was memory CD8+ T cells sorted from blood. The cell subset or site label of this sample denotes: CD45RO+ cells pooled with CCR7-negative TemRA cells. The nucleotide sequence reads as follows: TGTGCCAGCAGTTTTGCAGGGAGCACAGATACGCAGTATTTT. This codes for CASSFAGSTDTQYF.